These 8 T cell receptor beta chains were sequenced from one sample in a study of response to subunit inactivated influenza vaccine. TCRdb independently ran MiXCR on the RT-PCR reads; one entry per CDR3 protein. Of some 550,000 distinct CDR3 sequences in the sample, under 30% were seen once. These data were likewise used in another study, on T cells expressing NK-cell markers. Turning to that study: The authors generated TCR beta cDNA through 5'RACE template switching with UMIs.

The source material was CD4+ T cells sorted from PBMCs, sampled 12 days after vaccination. These receptors all stem from a man aged 50-60 years who received an inactivated influenza vaccine.

V usage is TRBV6-2 or TRBV6-3 and J usage is TRBJ1-2, with D possibly TRBD1 on 6 matching bases. Germline assignment: CDR1 MNHEY and CDR2 SVGEGT. The CDR3 contains 13 residues. Trimming shortened V by 2 bases and J by 4 bases, and 8 bases separated the two germline ends. CDR3 residues: CASSYTGSYGYTF. The DNA of the CDR3 is TGTGCCAGCAGTTACACAGGGAGCTATGGCTACACCTTC.

This clonotype has just a few counts. This chain connects TRBV7-9 to TRBJ1-5; the D is unclear. Looked up from germline, CDR1 is SEHNR and CDR2 is FQNEAQ (reference sequence). This CDR3 has 13 residues. The germline V and J ends were trimmed by 5 bases and 4 bases, with 9 bases remaining between them. CDR3 sequence (DNA): TGTGCCAGCAGCGAGGCGTCGAATCAGCCCCAGCATTTT. Amino acid sequence: CASSEASNQPQHF.

In this sample, this clonotype turned up many times. This rearrangement joins TRBV29-1 to TRBJ2-5; possibly TRBD1 for D (6 bases). Looked up from germline, CDR1 is SQVTM and CDR2 is ANQGSEA. CDR3 length: 13 amino acids. With 4 bases removed from V and 1 base from J, the gap between germline ends came to 10 bases. This chain's CDR3 is CSVVWGPQETQYF. The CDR3 DNA reads TGCAGCGTTGTGTGGGGGCCCCAAGAGACCCAGTACTTC.

This clonotype was detected only a few times. The V gene is TRBV12-3 or TRBV12-4, the J gene TRBJ1-5, with D tentatively TRBD1 (5 bases). V was shortened by 3 bases and J by 6 bases, with 15 bases between the two germline ends. CDR3 length: 15 amino acids. The CDR3 reads CASSFGQRWGQPQHF. The CDR3 nucleotides read TGTGCCAGCAGTTTCGGACAACGCTGGGGTCAGCCCCAGCATTTT.

This clonotype appeared a few times. The chain has TRBV10-3 and TRBJ2-1, with a weak D call TRBD1 (5 bases). The CDR3 spans 14 residues. Between the trimmed V and J ends, which lost 6 bases and 7 bases, there was a span of 16 bases. The V gene's germline CDR1 is ENHRY and CDR2 SYGVKD. The CDR3 loop is CAISASGPGNEQFF. DNA of the CDR3: TGTGCCATCAGCGCCTCGGGTCCAGGGAATGAGCAGTTCTTC.

The sample holds one count of this clonotype. The J gene is TRBJ2-3, the V gene TRBV20-1; D is possibly TRBD2 (5 bases). There are 12 residues in the CDR3. V lost 5 bases and J 4 bases, leaving 10 bases between the germline ends. The germline gives CDR1 DFQATT, CDR2 SNEGSKA (reference sequence). CDR3 nucleotides: TGCAGTGCTGCTAGAGGGCCAGATACGCAGTATTTT. Translating it yields CSAARGPDTQYF.

The rearrangement uses TRBV6-1 and TRBJ2-3; a weak D match, TRBD1 (5 bases). CDR1 MNHNS and CDR2 SASEGT come from the germline V gene. V lost 7 bases and J 2 bases, leaving 10 bases between the germline ends. This CDR3 comprises 13 residues. CDR3 sequence reads: CASIDRNTDTQYF. The CDR3 bases are TGTGCCAGCATAGACAGAAACACAGATACGCAGTATTTT.

This clonotype came up once. This chain joins TRBV20-1 and TRBJ2-3; 10 bases are a match to TRBD2. The germline CDR1 and CDR2 sequences are DFQATT and SNEGSKA (reference sequence). The CDR3 is 16 residues long. V was pared by 6 bases and J by 5 bases, with 14 bases of the junction left unmatched. The CDR3 nucleotides are TGCAGTGCCCAGACTAGAGCGGGGGGGCGGCAAGATACGCAGTATTTT. This gives the protein CSAQTRAGGRQDTQYF.